These 14 T cell receptor beta chains were sequenced from one sample in a study of shared clonotypes between healthy human individuals. Method: immunoSEQ multiplex PCR; TCRdb's copy keeps in-frame clones and lacks some. The repertoire holds about 2.1 million clones, 85% to 95% seen once, with under 2% in the top ten. As defined, naive CD8 cells were CD45RO-negative and positively selected for CCR7, with terminally differentiated effector memory CD45RA+ cells excluded. Sequencing was done on a sample of naive CD8+ T cells from PBMCs. The receptors were sampled from a man younger than 35 in good health. Some clones in this sample may be carry-over from other donors' samples.

This sequence joins TRBV27 and TRBJ2-2; the match to TRBD2 covers 7 bases. Germline V gene data show CDR1 as MNHEY and CDR2 as SMNVEV (reference sequence). V lost 5 bases and J lost 4; bases outside the gene matches: 7. This CDR3 region has 15 residues. CDR3 protein: CASSPRGGVTGELFF. The CDR3 DNA sequence: TGTGCCAGCAGTCCTCGGGGAGGGGTCACCGGGGAGCTGTTTTTT.

J is TRBJ2-1 and V is TRBV6-5; a weak D match, TRBD1 (6 bases). With 7 bases removed from V and 3 bases from J, the gap between germline ends came to 16 bases. The CDR3 sequence is 15 residues long. The germline CDR1 and CDR2 sequences are MNHEY and SVGAGI. CDR3 region: CASNPGTPYYNEQFF. CDR3 DNA sequence: TGTGCCAGCAACCCCGGGACACCTTACTACAATGAGCAGTTCTTC.

This clone has a single count. V is TRBV29-1 and J is TRBJ1-2; maybe TRBD1 (5 bases). The CDR3 consists of 15 residues. Germline CDR1 reads SQVTM; CDR2 reads ANQGSEA. The CDR3 nucleotides are TGCGGCGCAGCACCAGGGTCCCAACTTAACTATGGCTACACCTTC. Encoded protein: CGAAPGSQLNYGYTF.

The rearrangement joins TRBV29-1 to TRBJ2-1; 9 nucleotides line up with TRBD2. V was clipped by 3 bases and J by 3 bases; unmatched bases: 15. The V gene's germline CDR1 is SQVTM and CDR2 ANQGSEA. The CDR3 covers 18 residues. CDR3 loop: CSVEGAGERLAVYNEQFF. As DNA, the CDR3 is TGCAGCGTTGAGGGCGCCGGAGAGAGACTAGCGGTCTACAATGAGCAGTTCTTC.

CDR3 DNA: TGTGCCAGTAGTCCTCGATTGTCACTGAACACTGAAGCTTTCTTT. Its protein is CASSPRLSLNTEAFF. This chain uses TRBV19 with TRBJ1-1; D is uncertain. V was shortened by 5 bases and J by 0 bases, with 13 bases between the two germline ends. Per germline, CDR1 LNHDA and CDR2 SQIVND (reference sequence). CDR3 length equals 15 residues.

The rearrangement uses TRBV11-2 and TRBJ2-7; a weak D match, TRBD1 (6 bases). This CDR3 has 16 residues. V gave up 0 bases and J gave up 2 bases, with 14 bases separating them. The germline V gene encodes CDR1 SGHAT and CDR2 FQNNGV. The CDR3 reads CASSLEGRGPTYEQYF. DNA for the CDR3: TGTGCCAGCAGCTTAGAAGGCAGGGGACCCACCTACGAGCAGTACTTC.

The chain carries TRBV28 and TRBJ2-1; TRBD1 or TRBD2 may be the D gene (5 bases each). Germline-derived CDR1 and CDR2 are MDHEN and SYDVKM. The CDR3 length is 14 residues. Trimming pared 5 bases from V and 7 bases from J, leaving 15 bases between. CDR3 loop: CASSGTGMGNEQFF. CDR3 bases: TGTGCCAGCAGTGGGACCGGGATGGGTAATGAGCAGTTCTTC.

V is TRBV15 and J is TRBJ2-1, with 8 bases that match TRBD2. This CDR3 comprises 15 residues. CDR1 LNHNV and CDR2 YYDKDF come from the germline V gene (reference sequence). V lost 4 bases, J lost 8 bases, and 10 bases stayed unmatched. The CDR3 region is CATSKLAGPGDEQFF. Here the CDR3 DNA reads TGTGCCACCAGCAAGCTAGCGGGCCCTGGCGATGAGCAGTTCTTC.

The chain employs TRBV4-2 and TRBJ2-3, with TRBD2 matching over 13 bases. The germline V gene has CDR1 LGHNA and CDR2 YNFKEQ. CDR3 length: 20 amino acids. Trimming cost V 4 bases and J 1 base; bases outside gene matches: 14. As DNA, the CDR3 is TGTGCCAGCAGCCCCCAACCCCTCCTCGGACTAGCGGGAGGCACAGATACGCAGTATTTT. Encoded protein: CASSPQPLLGLAGGTDTQYF.

This chain links TRBV15 with TRBJ1-3; tentatively, D is TRBD1 (6 bases). CDR1 is LNHNV, CDR2 YYDKDF, per germline (reference sequence). The CDR3 is 15 amino acids. V was cut by 0 bases and J by 4 bases, with 10 bases left in between. Here the CDR3 reads CATSRDRGRGNTIYF. The CDR3 nucleotides are TGTGCCACCAGCAGAGATCGGGGGCGAGGAAACACCATATATTTT.

This chain links TRBV5-1 with TRBJ2-7, with D unclear. Germline V CDR1 and CDR2: SGHRS, YFSETQ. The CDR3 runs to 14 residues. V lost 0 bases and J 6 bases, leaving 13 bases between the germline ends. The CDR3, as DNA: TGCGCCAGCAGCTTGGAGGACCTGGCCGCCGAGCAGTACTTC. Protein sequence: CASSLEDLAAEQYF.

The rearrangement uses TRBV9 and TRBJ1-2; D gene uncertain. The CDR3 loop spans 15 amino acids. V was pared by 3 bases and J by 6 bases, with 18 bases between. Germline CDR1 is SGDLS and CDR2 is YYNGEE. CDR3 nucleotides: TGTGCCAGCAGCGCCGAAGTCGTGGGGATAGATGGCTACACCTTC. Amino acids: CASSAEVVGIDGYTF.

The V call is TRBV25-1, the J call TRBJ1-1; TRBD1 matches 8 bases. This CDR3 comprises 18 residues. From germline, CDR1 is MGHDK and CDR2 SYGVNS. The CDR3 loop is CAHKLGQGGFCEYTEAFF. The CDR3 DNA reads as TGTGCTCATAAACTCGGACAGGGAGGGTTTTGTGAGTACACTGAAGCTTTCTTT.

V usage is TRBV4-1 and J usage is TRBJ1-4; no reliable D call. The CDR3 is 17 residues long. Trimming took 0 bases from V and 0 from J, leaving 11 bases between them. Germline CDR1 MGHRA, CDR2 YSYEKL. CDR3 sequence reads: CASSQDLETATNEKLFF. CDR3 bases: TGCGCCAGCAGCCAAGATTTAGAGACCGCAACTAATGAAAAACTGTTTTTT.